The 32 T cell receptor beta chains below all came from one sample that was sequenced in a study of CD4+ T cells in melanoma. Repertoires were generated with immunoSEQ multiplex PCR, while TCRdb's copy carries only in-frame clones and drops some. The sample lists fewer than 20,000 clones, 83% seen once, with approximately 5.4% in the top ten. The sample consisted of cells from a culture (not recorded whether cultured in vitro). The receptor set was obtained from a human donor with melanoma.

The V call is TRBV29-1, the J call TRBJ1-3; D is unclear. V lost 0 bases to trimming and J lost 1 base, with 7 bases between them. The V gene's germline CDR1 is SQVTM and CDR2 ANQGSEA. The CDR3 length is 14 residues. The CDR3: CSVEERLSGNTIYF. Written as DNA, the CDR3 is TGCAGCGTTGAAGAACGGTTATCTGGAAACACCATATATTTT.

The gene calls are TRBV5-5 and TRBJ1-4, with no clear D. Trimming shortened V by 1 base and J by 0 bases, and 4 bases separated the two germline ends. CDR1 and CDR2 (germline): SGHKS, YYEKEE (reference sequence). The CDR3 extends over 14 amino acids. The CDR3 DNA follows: TGTGCCAGCAGCTTGCGTGCAACTAATGAAAAACTGTTTTTT. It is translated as CASSLRATNEKLFF.

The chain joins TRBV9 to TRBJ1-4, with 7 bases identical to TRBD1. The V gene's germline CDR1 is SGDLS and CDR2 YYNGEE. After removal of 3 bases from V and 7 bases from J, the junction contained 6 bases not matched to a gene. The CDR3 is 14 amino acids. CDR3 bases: TGTGCCAGCAGCGCCGGGACAGCGGTTGAAAAACTGTTTTTT. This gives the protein CASSAGTAVEKLFF.

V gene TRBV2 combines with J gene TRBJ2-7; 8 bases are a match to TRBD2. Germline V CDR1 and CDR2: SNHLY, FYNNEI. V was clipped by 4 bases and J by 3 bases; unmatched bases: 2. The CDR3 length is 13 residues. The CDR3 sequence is CASSGGLVYEQYF. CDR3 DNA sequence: TGTGCCAGCAGTGGGGGACTAGTCTACGAGCAGTACTTC.

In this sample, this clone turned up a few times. CDR3: CASSLVQVRRKTEAFF. The CDR3 DNA reads TGTGCCAGCAGCTTGGTGCAGGTAAGACGAAAGACCGAAGCTTTCTTT. V and J are TRBV11-2 and TRBJ1-1, with D uncertain. This CDR3 has 16 amino acids. From germline, CDR1 is SGHAT and CDR2 FQNNGV. The ends were cut back, 3 bases at V and 8 bases at J, with 22 bases in the middle. The full variable domain, in which reference TRBV11-2 and TRBJ1-1 provide the parts outside the CDR3, is EAGVAQSPRYKIIEKRQSVAFWCNPISGHATLYWYQQILGQGPKLLIQFQNNGVVDDSQLPKDRFSAERLKGVDSTLKIQPAKLEDSAVYLCASSLVQVRRKTEAFFGQGTRLTVV.

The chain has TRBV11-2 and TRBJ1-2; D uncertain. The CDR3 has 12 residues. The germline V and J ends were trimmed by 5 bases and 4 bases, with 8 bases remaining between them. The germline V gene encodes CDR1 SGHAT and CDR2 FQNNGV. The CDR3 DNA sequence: TGTGCCAGCAGCGAAGACGGCTATGGCTACACCTTC. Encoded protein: CASSEDGYGYTF.

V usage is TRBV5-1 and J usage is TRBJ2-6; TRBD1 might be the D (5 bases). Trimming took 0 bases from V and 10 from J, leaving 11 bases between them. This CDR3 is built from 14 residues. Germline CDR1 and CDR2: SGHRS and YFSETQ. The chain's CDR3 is CASSLGIQGNVLTF. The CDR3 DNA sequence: TGCGCCAGCAGCTTGGGGATTCAGGGAAACGTCCTGACTTTC.

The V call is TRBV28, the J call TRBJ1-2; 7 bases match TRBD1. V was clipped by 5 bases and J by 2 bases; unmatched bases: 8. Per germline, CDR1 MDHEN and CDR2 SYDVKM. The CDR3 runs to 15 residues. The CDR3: CASSLSGTDNYGYTF. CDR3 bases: TGTGCCAGCAGTCTCTCCGGGACAGACAACTATGGCTACACCTTC.

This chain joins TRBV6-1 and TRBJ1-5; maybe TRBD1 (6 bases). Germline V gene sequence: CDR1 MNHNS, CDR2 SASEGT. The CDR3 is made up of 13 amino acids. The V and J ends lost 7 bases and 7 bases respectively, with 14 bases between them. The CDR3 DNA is TGTGCCAGCACTGGAACAGGGAACCAGCCCCAGCATTTT. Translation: CASTGTGNQPQHF.

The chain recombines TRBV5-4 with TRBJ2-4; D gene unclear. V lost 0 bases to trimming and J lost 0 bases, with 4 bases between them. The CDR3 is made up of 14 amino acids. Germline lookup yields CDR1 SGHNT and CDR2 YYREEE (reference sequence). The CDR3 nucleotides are TGTGCCAGCAGCTTGGCGGTAGCCAAAAACATTCAGTACTTC. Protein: CASSLAVAKNIQYF.

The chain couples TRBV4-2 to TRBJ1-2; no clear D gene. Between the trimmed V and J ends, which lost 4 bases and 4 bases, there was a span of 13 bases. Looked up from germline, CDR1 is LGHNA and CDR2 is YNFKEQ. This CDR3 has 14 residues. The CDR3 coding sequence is TGTGCCAGCAGCCCTGGATCGGAAGTCTATGGCTACACCTTC. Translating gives CASSPGSEVYGYTF.

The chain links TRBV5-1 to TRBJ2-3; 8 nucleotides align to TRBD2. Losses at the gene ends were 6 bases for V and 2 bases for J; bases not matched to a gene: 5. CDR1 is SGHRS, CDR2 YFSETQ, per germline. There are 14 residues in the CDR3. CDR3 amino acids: CASTTSGYTDTQYF. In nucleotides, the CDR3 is TGCGCCAGCACTACTAGCGGTTACACAGATACGCAGTATTTT. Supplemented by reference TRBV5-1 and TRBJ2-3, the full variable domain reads KAGVTQTPRYLIKTRGQQVTLSCSPISGHRSVSWYQQTPGQGLQFLFEYFSETQRNKGNFPGRFSGRQFSNSRSEMNVSTLELGDSALYLCASTTSGYTDTQYFGPGTRLTVL.

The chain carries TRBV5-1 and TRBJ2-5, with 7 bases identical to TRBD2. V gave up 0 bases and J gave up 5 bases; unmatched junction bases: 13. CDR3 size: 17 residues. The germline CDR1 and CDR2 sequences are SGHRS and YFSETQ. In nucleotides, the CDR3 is TGCGCCAGCAGCTTGGTGGCTAGCCTAACCGGGGGGGAGACCCAGTACTTC. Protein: CASSLVASLTGGETQYF.

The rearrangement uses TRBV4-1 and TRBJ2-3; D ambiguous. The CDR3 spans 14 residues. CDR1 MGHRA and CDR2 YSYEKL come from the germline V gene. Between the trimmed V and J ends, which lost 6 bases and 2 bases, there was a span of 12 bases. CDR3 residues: CASRHNRYTDTQYF. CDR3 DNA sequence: TGCGCCAGCAGACACAATAGGTACACAGATACGCAGTATTTT.

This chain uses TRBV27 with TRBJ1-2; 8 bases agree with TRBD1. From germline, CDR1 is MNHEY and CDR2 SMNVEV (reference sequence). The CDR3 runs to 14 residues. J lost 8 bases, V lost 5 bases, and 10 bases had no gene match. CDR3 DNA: TGTGCCAGCAGTGGGGGGCAGGGGGCGAGCGGCTACACCTTC. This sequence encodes CASSGGQGASGYTF.

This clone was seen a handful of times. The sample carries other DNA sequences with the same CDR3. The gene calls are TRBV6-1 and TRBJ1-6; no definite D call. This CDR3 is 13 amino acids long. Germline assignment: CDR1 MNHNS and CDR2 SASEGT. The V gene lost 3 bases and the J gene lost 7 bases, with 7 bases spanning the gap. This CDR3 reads CASSEEGNSPLHF. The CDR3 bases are TGTGCCAGCAGTGAGGAGGGCAATTCACCCCTCCACTTT.

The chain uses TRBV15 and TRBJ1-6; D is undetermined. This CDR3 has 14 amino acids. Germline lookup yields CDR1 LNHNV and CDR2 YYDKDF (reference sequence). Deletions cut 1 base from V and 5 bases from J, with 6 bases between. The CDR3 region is CATSRVGDNSPLHF. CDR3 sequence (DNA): TGTGCCACCAGCAGAGTAGGCGATAATTCACCCCTCCACTTT. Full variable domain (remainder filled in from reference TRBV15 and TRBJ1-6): DAMVIQNPRYQVTQFGKPVTLSCSQTLNHNVMYWYQQKSSQAPKLLFHYYDKDFNNEADTPDNFQSRRPNTSFCFLDIRSPGLGDTAMYLCATSRVGDNSPLHFGNGTRLTVT.

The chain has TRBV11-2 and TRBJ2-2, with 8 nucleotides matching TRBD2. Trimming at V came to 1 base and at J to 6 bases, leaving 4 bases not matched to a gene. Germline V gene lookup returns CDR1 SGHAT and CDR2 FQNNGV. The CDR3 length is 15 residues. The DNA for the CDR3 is TGTGCCAGCAGCTTAGGCCCCGGGGGGGCCGGGGAGCTGTTTTTT. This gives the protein CASSLGPGGAGELFF.

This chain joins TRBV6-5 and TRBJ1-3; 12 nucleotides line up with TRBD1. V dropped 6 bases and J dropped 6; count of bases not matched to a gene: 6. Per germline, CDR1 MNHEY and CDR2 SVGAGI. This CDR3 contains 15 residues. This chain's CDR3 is CASRGTGGLVNTIYF. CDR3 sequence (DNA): TGTGCCAGCAGGGGGACAGGGGGCCTCGTAAACACCATATATTTT.

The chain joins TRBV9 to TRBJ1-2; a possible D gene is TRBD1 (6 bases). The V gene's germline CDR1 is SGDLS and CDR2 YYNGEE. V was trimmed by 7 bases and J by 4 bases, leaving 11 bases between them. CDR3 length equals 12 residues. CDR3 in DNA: TGTGCCAGCGGGGGGGGGCCCTATGGCTACACCTTC. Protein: CASGGGPYGYTF. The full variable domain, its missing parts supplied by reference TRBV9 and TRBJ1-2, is DSGVTQTPKHLITATGQRVTLRCSPRSGDLSVYWYQQSLDQGLQFLIQYYNGEERAKGNILERFSAQQFPDLHSELNLSSLELGDSALYFCASGGGPYGYTFGSGTRLTVV.

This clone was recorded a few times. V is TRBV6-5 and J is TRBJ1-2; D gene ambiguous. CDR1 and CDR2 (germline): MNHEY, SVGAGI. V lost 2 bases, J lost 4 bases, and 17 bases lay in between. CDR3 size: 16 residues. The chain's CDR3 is CASSYKSFSSSYGYTF. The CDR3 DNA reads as TGTGCCAGCAGTTACAAATCATTCAGTAGTAGCTATGGCTACACCTTC.

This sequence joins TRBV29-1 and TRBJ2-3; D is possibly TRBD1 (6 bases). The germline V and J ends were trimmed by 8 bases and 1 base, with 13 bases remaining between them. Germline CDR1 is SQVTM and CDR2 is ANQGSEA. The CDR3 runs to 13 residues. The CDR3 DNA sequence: TGCAGCTCCGACGAGGGGGGCACAGATACGCAGTATTTT. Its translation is CSSDEGGTDTQYF.

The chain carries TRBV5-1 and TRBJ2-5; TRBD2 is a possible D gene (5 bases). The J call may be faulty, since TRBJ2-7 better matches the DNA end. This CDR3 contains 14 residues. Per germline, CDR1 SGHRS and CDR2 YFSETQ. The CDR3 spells CASSLEGFRGEQYF. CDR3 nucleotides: TGCGCCAGCAGCTTGGAAGGGTTTCGGGGCGAGCAGTACTTC.

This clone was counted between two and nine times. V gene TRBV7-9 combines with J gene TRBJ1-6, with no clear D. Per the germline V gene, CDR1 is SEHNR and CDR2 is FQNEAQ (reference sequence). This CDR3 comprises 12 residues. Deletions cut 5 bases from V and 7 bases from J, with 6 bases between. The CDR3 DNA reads TGTGCCAGCAGCCCCCGGAATTCACCCCTCCACTTT. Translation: CASSPRNSPLHF. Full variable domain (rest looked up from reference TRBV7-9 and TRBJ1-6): DTGVSQNPRHKITKRGQNVTFRCDPISEHNRLYWYRQTLGQGPEFLTYFQNEAQLEKSRLLSDRFSAERPKGSFSTLEIQRTEQGDSAMYLCASSPRNSPLHFGNGTRLTVT.

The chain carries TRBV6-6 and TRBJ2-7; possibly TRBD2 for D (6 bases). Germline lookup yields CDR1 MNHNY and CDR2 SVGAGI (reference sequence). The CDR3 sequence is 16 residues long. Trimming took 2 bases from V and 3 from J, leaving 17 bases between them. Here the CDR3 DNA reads TGTGCCAGCAGTTACGGTGGGGGGAACGGGATCTACGAGCAGTACTTC. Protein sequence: CASSYGGGNGIYEQYF.

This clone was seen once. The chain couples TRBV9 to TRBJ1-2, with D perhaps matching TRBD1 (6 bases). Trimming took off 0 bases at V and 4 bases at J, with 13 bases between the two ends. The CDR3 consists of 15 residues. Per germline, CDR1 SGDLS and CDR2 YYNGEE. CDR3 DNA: TGTGCCAGCAGCGTAGGAGGGGGGCGACTCTATGGCTACACCTTC. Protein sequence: CASSVGGGRLYGYTF.

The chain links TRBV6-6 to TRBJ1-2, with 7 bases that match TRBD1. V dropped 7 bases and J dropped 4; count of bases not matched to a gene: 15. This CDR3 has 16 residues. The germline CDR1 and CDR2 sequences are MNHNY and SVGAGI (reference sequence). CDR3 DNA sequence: TGTGCCAGCAACGACCGTGGGACAGCGGATGCCTATGGCTACACCTTC. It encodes CASNDRGTADAYGYTF.

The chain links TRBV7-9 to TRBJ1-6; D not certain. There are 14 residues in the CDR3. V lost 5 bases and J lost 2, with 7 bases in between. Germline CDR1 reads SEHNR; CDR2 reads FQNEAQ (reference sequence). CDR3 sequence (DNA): TGTGCCAGCAGCGCGGCCCCCTATAATTCACCCCTCCACTTT. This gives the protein CASSAAPYNSPLHF.

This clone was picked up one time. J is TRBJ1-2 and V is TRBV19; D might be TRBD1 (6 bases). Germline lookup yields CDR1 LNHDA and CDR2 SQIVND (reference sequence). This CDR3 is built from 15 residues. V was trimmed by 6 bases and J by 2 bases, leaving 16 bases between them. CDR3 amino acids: CASSLVGGPNYGYTF. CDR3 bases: TGTGCCAGTAGCCTGGTGGGGGGGCCCAACTATGGCTACACCTTC. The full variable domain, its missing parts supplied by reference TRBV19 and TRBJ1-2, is DGGITQSPKYLFRKEGQNVTLSCEQNLNHDAMYWYRQDPGQGLRLIYYSQIVNDFQKGDIAEGYSVSREKKESFPLTVTSAQKNPTAFYLCASSLVGGPNYGYTFGSGTRLTVV.

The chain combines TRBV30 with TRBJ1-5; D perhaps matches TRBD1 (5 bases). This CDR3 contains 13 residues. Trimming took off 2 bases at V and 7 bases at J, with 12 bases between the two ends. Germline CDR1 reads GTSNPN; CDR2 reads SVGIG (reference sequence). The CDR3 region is CAWSPQGGQPQHF. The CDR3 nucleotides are TGTGCCTGGAGTCCCCAGGGCGGCCAGCCCCAGCATTTT.

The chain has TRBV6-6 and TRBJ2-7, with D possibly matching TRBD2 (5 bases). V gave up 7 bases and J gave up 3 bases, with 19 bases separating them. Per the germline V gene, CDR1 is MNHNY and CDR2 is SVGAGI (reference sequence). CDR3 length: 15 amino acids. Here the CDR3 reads CASILPAGLLYEQYF. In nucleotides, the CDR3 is TGTGCCAGCATCCTCCCGGCGGGCCTCCTCTACGAGCAGTACTTC.

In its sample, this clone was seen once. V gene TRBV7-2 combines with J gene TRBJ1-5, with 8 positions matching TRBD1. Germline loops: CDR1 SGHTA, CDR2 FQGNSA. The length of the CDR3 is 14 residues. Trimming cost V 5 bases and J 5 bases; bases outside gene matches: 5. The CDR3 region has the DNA TGTGCCAGCAGCCTAGGACAGGGCCATCAGCCCCAGCATTTT. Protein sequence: CASSLGQGHQPQHF. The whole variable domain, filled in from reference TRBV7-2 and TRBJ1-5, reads GAGVSQSPSNKVTEKGKDVELRCDPISGHTALYWYRQSLGQGLEFLIYFQGNSAPDKSGLPSDRFSAERTGGSVSTLTIQRTQQEDSAVYLCASSLGQGHQPQHFGDGTRLSIL.